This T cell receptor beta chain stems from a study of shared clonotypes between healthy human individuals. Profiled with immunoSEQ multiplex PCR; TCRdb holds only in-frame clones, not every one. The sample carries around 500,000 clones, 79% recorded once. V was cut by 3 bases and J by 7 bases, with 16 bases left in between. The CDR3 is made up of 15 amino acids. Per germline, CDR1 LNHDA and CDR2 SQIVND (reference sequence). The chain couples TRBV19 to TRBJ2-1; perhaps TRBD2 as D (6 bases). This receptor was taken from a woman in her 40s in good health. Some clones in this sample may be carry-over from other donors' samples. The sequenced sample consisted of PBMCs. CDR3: CASSMDTGVRNEQFF. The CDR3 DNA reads TGTGCCAGTAGTATGGATACGGGAGTACGGAATGAGCAGTTCTTC.